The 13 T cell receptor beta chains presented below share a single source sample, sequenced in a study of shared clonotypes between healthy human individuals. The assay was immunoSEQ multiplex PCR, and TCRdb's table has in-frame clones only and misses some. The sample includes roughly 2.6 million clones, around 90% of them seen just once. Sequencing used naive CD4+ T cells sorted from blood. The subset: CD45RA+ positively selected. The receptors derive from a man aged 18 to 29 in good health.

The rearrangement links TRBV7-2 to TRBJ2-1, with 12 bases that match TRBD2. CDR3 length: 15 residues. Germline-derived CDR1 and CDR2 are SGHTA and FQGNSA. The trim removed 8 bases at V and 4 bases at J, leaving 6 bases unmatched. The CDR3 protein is CASGRLAGVYNEQFF. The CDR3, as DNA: TGTGCCAGCGGTAGACTAGCGGGAGTATACAATGAGCAGTTCTTC.

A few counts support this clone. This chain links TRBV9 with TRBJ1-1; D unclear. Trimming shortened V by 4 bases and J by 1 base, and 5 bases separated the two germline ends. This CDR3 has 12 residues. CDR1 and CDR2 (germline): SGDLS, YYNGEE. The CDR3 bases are TGTGCCAGCAGCTCCCCGAACACTGAAGCTTTCTTT. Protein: CASSSPNTEAFF.

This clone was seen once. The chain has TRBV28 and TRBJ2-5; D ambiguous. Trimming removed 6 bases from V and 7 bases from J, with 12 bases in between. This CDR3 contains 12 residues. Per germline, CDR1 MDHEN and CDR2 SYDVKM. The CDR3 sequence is CASSPLGRTQYF. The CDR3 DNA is TGTGCCAGCAGCCCCCTAGGACGGACCCAGTACTTC.

CDR3 loop: CASRPTGTGSDTQYF. CDR3 nucleotides: TGTGCCAGCAGACCCACCGGGACAGGGTCGGATACGCAGTATTTT. The rearrangement links TRBV2 to TRBJ2-3; 9 positions match TRBD1. CDR3 length equals 15 residues. Germline trimming cut 6 bases from V and 6 bases from J; bases unmatched to any gene: 10. In germline, CDR1 is SNHLY, CDR2 FYNNEI.

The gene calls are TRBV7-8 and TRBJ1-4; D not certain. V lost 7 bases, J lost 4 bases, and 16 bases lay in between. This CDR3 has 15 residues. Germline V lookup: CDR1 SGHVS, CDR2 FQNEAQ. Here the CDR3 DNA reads TGTGCCAGCAACCTGATGGGCCAGCTTAATGAAAAACTGTTTTTT. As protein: CASNLMGQLNEKLFF.

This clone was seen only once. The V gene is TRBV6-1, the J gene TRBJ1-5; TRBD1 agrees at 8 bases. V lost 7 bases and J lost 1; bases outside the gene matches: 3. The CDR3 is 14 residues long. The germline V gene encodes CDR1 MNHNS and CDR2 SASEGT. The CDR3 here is CASKGQGSNQPQHF. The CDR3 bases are TGTGCCAGCAAAGGACAGGGCAGCAATCAGCCCCAGCATTTT.

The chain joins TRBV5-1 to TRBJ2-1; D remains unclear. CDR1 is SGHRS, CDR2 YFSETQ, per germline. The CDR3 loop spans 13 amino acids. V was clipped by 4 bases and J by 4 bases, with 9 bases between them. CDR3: CASSQPSYNEQFF. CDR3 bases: TGCGCCAGCAGCCAACCTAGTTACAATGAGCAGTTCTTC.

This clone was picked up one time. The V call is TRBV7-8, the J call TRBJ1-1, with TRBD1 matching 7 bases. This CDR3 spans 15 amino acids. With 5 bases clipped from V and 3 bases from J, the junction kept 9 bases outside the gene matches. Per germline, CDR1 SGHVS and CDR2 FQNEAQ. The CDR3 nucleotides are TGTGCCAGCAGCCAAAGACAGGGAAGGGACACTGAAGCTTTCTTT. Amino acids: CASSQRQGRDTEAFF. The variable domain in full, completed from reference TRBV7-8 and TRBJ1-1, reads GAGVSQSPRYKVAKRGQDVALRCDPISGHVSLFWYQQALGQGPEFLTYFQNEAQLDKSGLPSDRFFAERPEGSVSTLKIQRTQQEDSAVYLCASSQRQGRDTEAFFGQGTRLTVV.

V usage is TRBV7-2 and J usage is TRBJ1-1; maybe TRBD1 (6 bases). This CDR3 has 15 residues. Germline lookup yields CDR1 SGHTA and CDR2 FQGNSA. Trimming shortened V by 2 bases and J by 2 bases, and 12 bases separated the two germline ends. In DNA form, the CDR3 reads TGTGCCAGCAGCTTATGGGGCAGGGGAAACACTGAAGCTTTCTTT. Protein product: CASSLWGRGNTEAFF.

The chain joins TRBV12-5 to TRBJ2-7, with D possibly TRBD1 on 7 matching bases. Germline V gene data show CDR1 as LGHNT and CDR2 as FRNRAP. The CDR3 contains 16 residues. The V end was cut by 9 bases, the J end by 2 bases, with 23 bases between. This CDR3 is CARDRLVVGGTYEQYF. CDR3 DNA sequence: TGTGCTAGGGACAGGCTAGTAGTGGGGGGAACCTACGAGCAGTACTTC.

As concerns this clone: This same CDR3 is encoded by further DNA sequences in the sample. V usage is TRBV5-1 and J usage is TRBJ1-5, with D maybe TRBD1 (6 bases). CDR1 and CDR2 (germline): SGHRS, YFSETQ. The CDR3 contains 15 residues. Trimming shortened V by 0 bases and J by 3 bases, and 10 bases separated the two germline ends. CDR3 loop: CASSLAGADNQPQHF. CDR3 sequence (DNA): TGCGCCAGCAGCTTGGCAGGGGCGGACAATCAGCCCCAGCATTTT.

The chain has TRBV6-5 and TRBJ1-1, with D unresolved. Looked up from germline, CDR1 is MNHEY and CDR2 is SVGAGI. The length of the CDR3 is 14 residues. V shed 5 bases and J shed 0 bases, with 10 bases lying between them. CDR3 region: CASSPTEMNTEAFF. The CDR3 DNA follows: TGTGCCAGCAGTCCGACGGAAATGAACACTGAAGCTTTCTTT.

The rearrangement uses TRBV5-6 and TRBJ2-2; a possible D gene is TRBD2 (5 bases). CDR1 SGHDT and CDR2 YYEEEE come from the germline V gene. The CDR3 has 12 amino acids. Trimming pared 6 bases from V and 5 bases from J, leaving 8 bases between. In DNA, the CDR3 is TGTGCCAGCACGACGGGGACCGGGGAGCTGTTTTTT. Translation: CASTTGTGELFF.